There are a few counts of the clone carrying this T cell receptor beta chain. The record originates from a study of metastatic and nonmetastatic thyroid tumors. Overall study: For malignant and benign thyroid patients, tumor or nodule tissue and blood were the sources whose repertoires were compared.

The V gene end was trimmed by 5 bases and the J gene end by 4 bases; junction bases not matched to a gene: 14. CDR3 length: 17 residues. Looked up from germline, CDR1 is MNHEY and CDR2 is SVGEGT. TCRdb reprocessed the PCR reads via MiXCR. The sample comprises roughly 15,000 clones, roughly a quarter of which are singletons, and over 6% rests with the top ten. Every patient underwent thyroid surgery untreated. The TCR comes from a female donor with papillary thyroid cancer or a benign thyroid nodule (not recorded which). Some clones in this sample may be carry-over from other donors' samples. The sequencing sample was made of adjacent normal tissue. The J gene is TRBJ2-7, the V gene TRBV6-2 or TRBV6-3; the match to TRBD2 covers 10 bases. The CDR3 reads CASSTRLSSGRRYEQYF. DNA for the CDR3: TGTGCCAGCAGTACCCGACTATCTAGCGGGAGACGTTACGAGCAGTACTTC.